The 12 T cell receptor beta chains given below trace back to one sample, sequenced in a study of Ad26.COV2.S vaccination and SARS-CoV-2 variants. The method was immunoSEQ multiplex PCR; TCRdb's version includes in-frame clones alone and lacks a portion of them. Among hundreds of thousands of clones listed, 85% were seen once. As for treatment: 19 received Ad26.COV2.S at low or high dose, single or two shots; about 5 received placebo; per-sample allocation not given. The study sampled participants on day 63 after the first vaccine or placebo injection. The starting material was peripheral blood, obtained in a trial of Ad26.COV2.S vaccine versus placebo. Receptors originate from a person between 18 and 60 years old who received the Ad26.COV2.S COVID-19 vaccine or a placebo.

This clone was found a few times. This sequence joins TRBV5-5 and TRBJ2-4, with D perhaps given as TRBD1 or TRBD2 (5 bases each). The CDR3 runs to 13 residues. Trimming took 4 bases from V and 5 from J, leaving 10 bases between them. CDR1 and CDR2 (germline): SGHKS, YYEKEE (reference sequence). CDR3 loop: CASSRQGENIQYF. CDR3 nucleotides: TGTGCCAGCAGCAGGCAGGGAGAAAACATTCAGTACTTC.

V and J are TRBV27 and TRBJ2-1, with no clear D. CDR1 and CDR2 from the germline V gene are MNHEY and SMNVEV (reference sequence). Trimming took off 7 bases at V and 4 bases at J, with 17 bases between the two ends. The CDR3 runs 15 residues. CDR3 protein: CASTSGINGYNEQFF. The CDR3 DNA reads TGTGCCAGCACCTCTGGTATAAACGGGTACAATGAGCAGTTCTTC.

The CDR3, as DNA: TGTGCCAGCAGTTACTCACCGGGGGGCAACGAGCAGTACTTC. This sequence encodes CASSYSPGGNEQYF. The chain couples TRBV6-2 or TRBV6-3 to TRBJ2-7; tentative D call: TRBD2 (7 bases). The CDR3 consists of 14 residues. Germline-derived CDR1 and CDR2 are MNHEY and SVGEGT. V lost 0 bases to trimming and J lost 5 bases, with 11 bases between them.

This sequence joins TRBV19 and TRBJ2-7; no clear D. V was shortened by 7 bases and J by 4 bases, with 14 bases between the two germline ends. Germline CDR1 LNHDA, CDR2 SQIVND (reference sequence). This CDR3 has 13 amino acids. The CDR3 nucleotides are TGTGCCAGTACAAAGGACGGTGGGTACGAGCAGTACTTC. Translating it yields CASTKDGGYEQYF. The variable domain in full, with the rest retrieved from reference TRBV19 and TRBJ2-7, is DGGITQSPKYLFRKEGQNVTLSCEQNLNHDAMYWYRQDPGQGLRLIYYSQIVNDFQKGDIAEGYSVSREKKESFPLTVTSAQKNPTAFYLCASTKDGGYEQYFGPGTRLTVT.

The chain's CDR3 is CASSPNLIGETQYF. CDR3 sequence (DNA): TGTGCCAGCAGCCCAAACTTGATTGGGGAGACCCAGTACTTC. The rearrangement joins TRBV11-2 to TRBJ2-5, with no clear D. This CDR3 region has 14 residues. CDR1 and CDR2 (germline): SGHAT, FQNNGV. V was shortened by 5 bases and J by 5 bases, with 15 bases between the two germline ends.

This chain uses TRBV30 with TRBJ2-7; D is ambiguous. V gave up 5 bases and J gave up 4 bases, with 18 bases separating them. Germline CDR1 is GTSNPN and CDR2 is SVGIG (reference sequence). The CDR3 has 14 amino acids. This chain's CDR3 is CAWGNSGPSYEQYF. As DNA, the CDR3 is TGTGCCTGGGGAAACTCCGGGCCTAGTTACGAGCAGTACTTC.

The chain employs TRBV5-1 and TRBJ2-7, with D possibly TRBD1 on 6 matching bases. V was clipped by 2 bases and J by 1 base, with 10 bases between them. CDR1 and CDR2 (germline): SGHRS, YFSETQ. The CDR3 contains 14 residues. The CDR3 region has the DNA TGCGCCAGCAGCTTTGGGGGCTATTCCTACGAGCAGTACTTC. It yields the protein CASSFGGYSYEQYF. Full variable domain (missing parts from reference TRBV5-1 and TRBJ2-7): KAGVTQTPRYLIKTRGQQVTLSCSPISGHRSVSWYQQTPGQGLQFLFEYFSETQRNKGNFPGRFSGRQFSNSRSEMNVSTLELGDSALYLCASSFGGYSYEQYFGPGTRLTVT.

The CDR3 DNA is TGTGCCAGCAGTGATCGGAGGACTTATAGCAATCAGCCCCAGCATTTT. Protein: CASSDRRTYSNQPQHF. The chain is built from TRBV2 and TRBJ1-5; D is ambiguous. With 3 bases removed from V and 0 bases from J, the gap between germline ends came to 12 bases. CDR3 length: 16 residues. CDR1 is SNHLY and CDR2 is FYNNEI in the germline V gene. Full variable domain (rest looked up from reference TRBV2 and TRBJ1-5): EPEVTQTPSHQVTQMGQEVILRCVPISNHLYFYWYRQILGQKVEFLVSFYNNEISEKSEIFDDQFSVERPDGSNFTLKIRSTKLEDSAMYFCASSDRRTYSNQPQHFGDGTRLSIL.

Points on this clone: The sample contains more than one DNA sequence encoding this CDR3. This chain joins TRBV5-1 and TRBJ1-1; D gene ambiguous. V was pared by 0 bases and J by 2 bases, with 2 bases between. This CDR3 spans 12 amino acids. Germline V gene lookup returns CDR1 SGHRS and CDR2 YFSETQ. CDR3 nucleotides: TGCGCCAGCAGCTTGGCTAACACTGAAGCTTTCTTT. Translation gives CASSLANTEAFF.

There are a few counts of this clone. The V call is TRBV27, the J call TRBJ2-7; tentatively, D is TRBD2 (7 bases). The CDR3 consists of 13 residues. CDR1 and CDR2 from the germline V gene are MNHEY and SMNVEV (reference sequence). The ends were cut back, 2 bases at V and 6 bases at J, with 11 bases in the middle. The CDR3 nucleotides are TGTGCCAGCAGTTTACTGGGGGGGGCCGAGCAGTACTTC. Translation: CASSLLGGAEQYF.

The table lists this clone with a count of one. This sequence joins TRBV6-5 and TRBJ2-7; D is unclear. CDR1 MNHEY and CDR2 SVGAGI come from the germline V gene. The CDR3 length is 13 residues. V lost 5 bases and J lost 6, with 14 bases in between. CDR3 sequence (DNA): TGTGCCAGCAGTCCCTACTCGGGTGCCGAGCAGTACTTC. Amino acid sequence: CASSPYSGAEQYF.

The V call is TRBV19, the J call TRBJ1-2; 7 nucleotides match TRBD1. This CDR3 region has 15 residues. Germline V gives CDR1 LNHDA, CDR2 SQIVND (reference sequence). V dropped 3 bases and J dropped 2; count of bases not matched to a gene: 6. CDR3 DNA sequence: TGTGCCAGTAGTATGGTACAGGGGTACAACTATGGCTACACCTTC. Its translation is CASSMVQGYNYGYTF.